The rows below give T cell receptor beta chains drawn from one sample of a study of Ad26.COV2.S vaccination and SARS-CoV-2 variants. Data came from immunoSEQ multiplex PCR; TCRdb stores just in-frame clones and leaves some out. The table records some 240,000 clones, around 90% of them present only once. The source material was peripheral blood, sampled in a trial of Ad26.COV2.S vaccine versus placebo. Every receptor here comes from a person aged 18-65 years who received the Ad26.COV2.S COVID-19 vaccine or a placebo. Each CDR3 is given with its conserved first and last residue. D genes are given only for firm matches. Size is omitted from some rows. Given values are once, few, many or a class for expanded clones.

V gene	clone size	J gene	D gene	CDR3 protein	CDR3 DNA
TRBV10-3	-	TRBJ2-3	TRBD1	CAISESLEDRGKTDTQYF	TGTGCCATCAGTGAGTCATTGGAGGACAGGGGGAAAACAGATACGCAGTATTTT
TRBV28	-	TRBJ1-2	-	CASMGTAYGYTF	TGTGCCAGCATGGGGACGGCCTATGGCTACACCTTC
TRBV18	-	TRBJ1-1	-	CASSRKNTEAFF	TGTGCCAGCTCACGGAAGAACACTGAAGCTTTCTTT
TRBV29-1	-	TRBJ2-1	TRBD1	CSVGTGGYNEQFF	TGCAGCGTGGGGACAGGGGGCTACAATGAGCAGTTCTTC
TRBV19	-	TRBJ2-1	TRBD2	CASSSVGLAGLEQFF	TGTGCCAGTAGTAGTGTAGGGCTAGCGGGACTTGAGCAGTTCTTC
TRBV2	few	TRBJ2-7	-	CASSWTESYEQYF	TGTGCCAGCAGCTGGACGGAGTCCTACGAGCAGTACTTC
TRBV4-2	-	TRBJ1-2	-	CASSSTGKSTNYGYTF	TGTGCCAGCAGCTCTACGGGGAAGTCTACGAACTATGGCTACACCTTC
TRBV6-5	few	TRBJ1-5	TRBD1	CASSKGQGINQPQHF	TGTGCCAGCAGTAAGGGACAGGGGATCAATCAGCCCCAGCATTTT
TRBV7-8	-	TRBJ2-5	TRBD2	CASSFTVAGGLETQYF	TGTGCCAGCAGCTTTACGGTAGCGGGGGGGCTGGAGACCCAGTACTTC
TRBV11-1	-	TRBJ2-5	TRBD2	CASSRTSGIQETQYF	TGTGCCAGCAGCCGGACTAGCGGGATCCAAGAGACCCAGTACTTC
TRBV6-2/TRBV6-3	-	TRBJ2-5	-	CASSYSLVGSIGTQYF	TGTGCCAGCAGTTACAGCCTCGTTGGGAGTATTGGGACCCAGTACTTC
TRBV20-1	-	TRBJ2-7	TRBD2	CSAGLAYEQYF	TGCAGTGCCGGACTAGCCTACGAGCAGTACTTC
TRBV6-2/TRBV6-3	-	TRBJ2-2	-	CASSLLRGELFF	TGTGCCAGCAGTCTCCTCCGGGGGGAGCTGTTTTTT
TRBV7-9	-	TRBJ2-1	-	CASSATGNNEQFF	TGTGCCAGCAGCGCGACCGGGAACAATGAGCAGTTCTTC
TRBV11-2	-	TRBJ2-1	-	CASSSARGRGEQFF	TGTGCCAGCAGCTCCGCGAGGGGCCGGGGTGAGCAGTTCTTC
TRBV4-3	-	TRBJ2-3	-	CASSQDPGKYADTQYF	TGCGCCAGCAGCCAAGATCCGGGGAAGTACGCAGATACGCAGTATTTT
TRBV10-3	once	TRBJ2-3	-	CAISMGHSSTDTQYF	TGTGCCATCAGTATGGGACATTCTAGCACAGATACGCAGTATTTT
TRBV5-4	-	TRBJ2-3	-	CASSLAGGTTDTQYF	TGTGCCAGCAGCTTGGCAGGCGGGACCACAGATACGCAGTATTTT
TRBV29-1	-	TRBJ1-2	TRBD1	CSVYGGTGYGYTF	TGCAGCGTTTATGGGGGGACAGGCTATGGCTACACCTTC
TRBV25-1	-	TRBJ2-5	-	CASSEKNQETQYF	TGTGCCAGCAGTGAAAAAAACCAAGAGACCCAGTACTTC
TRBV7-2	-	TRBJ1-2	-	CASSLGAGGYTF	TGTGCCAGCAGCTTAGGTGCGGGTGGCTACACCTTC
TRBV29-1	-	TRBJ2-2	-	CSVETRRGTGELFF	TGCAGCGTGGAAACTAGGCGAGGCACCGGGGAGCTGTTTTTT
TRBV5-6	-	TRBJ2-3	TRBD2	CASSFVGRETDTQYF	TGTGCCAGCAGCTTTGTGGGGCGGGAGACAGATACGCAGTATTTT
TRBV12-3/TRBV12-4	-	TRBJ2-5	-	CASAKIAETQYF	TGTGCCAGCGCCAAGATCGCAGAGACCCAGTACTTC
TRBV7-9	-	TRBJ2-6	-	CASPSTKGGANVLTF	TGTGCCAGCCCTTCGACCAAGGGTGGGGCCAACGTCCTGACTTTC
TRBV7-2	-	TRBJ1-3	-	CASSLGLGSSGNTIYF	TGTGCCAGCAGCTTAGGTCTCGGAAGCTCTGGAAACACCATATATTTT
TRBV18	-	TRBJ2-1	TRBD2	CASSPSGLALSSYNEQFF	TGTGCCAGCTCACCATCCGGACTAGCGTTGAGCTCCTACAATGAGCAGTTCTTC
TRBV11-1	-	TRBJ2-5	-	CASSYRDFQETQYF	TGTGCCAGCAGCTATCGGGACTTTCAAGAGACCCAGTACTTC
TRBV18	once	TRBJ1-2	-	CASSPPDRVYGYTF	TGTGCCAGCTCACCTCCGGACAGAGTTTATGGCTACACCTTC
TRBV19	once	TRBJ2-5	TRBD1	CASSVSGTGEVETQYF	TGTGCCAGTAGTGTCTCCGGGACAGGGGAGGTGGAGACCCAGTACTTC
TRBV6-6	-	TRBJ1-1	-	CASSPTLFGGLNTEAFF	TGTGCCAGCAGTCCGACTCTTTTCGGGGGATTGAACACTGAAGCTTTCTTT
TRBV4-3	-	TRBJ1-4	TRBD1	CASSQPGQGNEKLFF	TGCGCCAGCAGCCAACCGGGACAGGGGAATGAAAAACTGTTTTTT
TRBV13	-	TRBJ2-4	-	CASRVRGAKNIQYF	TGTGCCAGCAGGGTCCGGGGGGCCAAAAACATTCAGTACTTC
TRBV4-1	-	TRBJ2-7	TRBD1	CASSQGQVTTYEQYF	TGCGCCAGCAGCCAGGGACAGGTTACGACCTACGAGCAGTACTTC
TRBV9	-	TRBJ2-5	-	CASSVGGARGETQYF	TGTGCCAGCAGCGTAGGGGGGGCCAGAGGGGAGACCCAGTACTTC
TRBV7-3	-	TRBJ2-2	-	CASSLVGAGELFF	TGTGCCAGCAGCTTGGTTGGTGCCGGGGAGCTGTTTTTT
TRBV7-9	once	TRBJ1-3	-	CASRSGPTKGNTIYF	TGTGCCAGCAGATCGGGACCCACGAAAGGAAACACCATATATTTT
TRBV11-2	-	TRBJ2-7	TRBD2	CASSLSSTSGGRITYEQYF	TGTGCCAGCAGCTTATCGTCGACTAGCGGGGGAAGGATCACCTACGAGCAGTACTTC
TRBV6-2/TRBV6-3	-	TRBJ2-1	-	CASSYAASSYNEQFF	TGTGCCAGCAGTTACGCGGCCAGCTCCTACAATGAGCAGTTCTTC
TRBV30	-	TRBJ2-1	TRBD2	CAWSGLAGKQFF	TGTGCCTGGAGTGGACTAGCGGGAAAGCAGTTCTTC
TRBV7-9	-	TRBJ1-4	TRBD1	CASSLKTGANEKLFF	TGTGCCAGCAGCTTGAAAACAGGGGCTAATGAAAAACTGTTTTTT
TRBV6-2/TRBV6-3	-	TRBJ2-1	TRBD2	CASSQAPGGWDEQFF	TGTGCCAGCAGTCAAGCCCCGGGAGGATGGGATGAGCAGTTCTTC
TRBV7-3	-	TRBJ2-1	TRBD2	CASSSASGRQHEQFF	TGTGCCAGCAGCTCCGCTAGCGGGAGGCAGCATGAGCAGTTCTTC
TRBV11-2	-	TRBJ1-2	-	CASSAEGDGYTF	TGTGCCAGCAGCGCGGAGGGGGATGGCTACACCTTC
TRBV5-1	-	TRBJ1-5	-	CASSLGRNQPQHF	TGCGCCAGCAGCTTGGGCAGAAATCAGCCCCAGCATTTT
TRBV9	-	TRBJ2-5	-	CASSVGQLETQYF	TGTGCCAGCAGCGTAGGACAGCTAGAGACCCAGTACTTC
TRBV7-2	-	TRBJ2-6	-	CASSFHRGGISGANVLTF	TGTGCCAGCAGCTTTCACAGGGGGGGGATCTCTGGGGCCAACGTCCTGACTTTC
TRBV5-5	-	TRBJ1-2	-	CASSLPQSYGYTF	TGTGCCAGCAGCTTGCCCCAGAGCTATGGCTACACCTTC
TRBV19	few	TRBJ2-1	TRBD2	CASMFRGGGNNEQFF	TGTGCCAGTATGTTCCGCGGGGGGGGGAACAATGAGCAGTTCTTC
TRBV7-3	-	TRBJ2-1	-	CASSLEGGSSYNEQFF	TGTGCCAGCAGCCTAGAGGGGGGTAGCTCCTACAATGAGCAGTTCTTC
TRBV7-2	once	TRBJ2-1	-	CASSSMSEQFF	TGTGCCAGTTCTTCCATGTCTGAGCAGTTCTTC
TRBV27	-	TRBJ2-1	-	CASSLRGFNGNEQFF	TGTGCCAGCAGTTTACGAGGATTCAATGGTAATGAGCAGTTCTTC
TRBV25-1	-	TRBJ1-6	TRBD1	CASSVDREVSPLHF	TGTGCCAGCAGTGTTGACAGGGAAGTATCACCCCTCCACTTT